This T cell receptor beta chain was profiled in a study of blood T cell repertoires in COVID-19. A single count supports this clone. Other DNA sequences in this specimen translate into the identical CDR3. The repertoire was sequenced with immunoSEQ multiplex PCR; TCRdb's copy has only in-frame clones and lacks some. The sample shows approximately 220,000 clones, around 91% of them seen only once. This CDR3 spans 14 amino acids. Germline V CDR1 and CDR2: SGHTA, FQGNSA. V gave up 4 bases and J gave up 2 bases; unmatched junction bases: 3. Sequenced sample: PBMCs or T cells enriched from blood (not recorded which). The chain has TRBV7-2 and TRBJ2-7; 9 bases fit TRBD1. The clonotype was recovered from a young man who had been exposed to COVID-19. CDR3: CASSWRQGAYEQYF. The CDR3 nucleotides are TGTGCCAGCAGCTGGAGACAGGGGGCCTACGAGCAGTACTTC.